Presented here are 22 T cell receptor beta chains from one specimen sequenced in a study of blood T cell repertoires in COVID-19. The protocol was immunoSEQ multiplex PCR, while the TCRdb copy is restricted to in-frame clones and leaves out a portion. The table lists 300,000 to 450,000 clones, 88% of them singletons. The sequencing sample was made of PBMCs or T cells enriched from blood (not recorded which). All receptors derive from a woman aged 25 to 45 who had been exposed to COVID-19.

The chain is built from TRBV28 and TRBJ1-6, with D unresolved. This CDR3 comprises 15 residues. Trimming took 8 bases from V and 0 from J, leaving 11 bases between them. Germline-derived CDR1 and CDR2 are MDHEN and SYDVKM. CDR3 nucleotide sequence: TGTGCCAGCTGGCAAGGGAGCTCCTATAATTCACCCCTCCACTTT. Protein sequence: CASWQGSSYNSPLHF.

The chain recombines TRBV4-1 with TRBJ2-1; no clear D gene. CDR3 length: 16 amino acids. Trimming stripped 0 bases from V and 4 bases from J, with 13 bases between. Per germline, CDR1 MGHRA and CDR2 YSYEKL. In DNA form, the CDR3 reads TGCGCCAGCAGCCAAGATGTTGGCTCCTCGTACAATGAGCAGTTCTTC. Translated: CASSQDVGSSYNEQFF.

The chain employs TRBV7-9 and TRBJ2-1, with 9 bases fitting TRBD2. The CDR3 runs 18 residues. Germline V gives CDR1 SEHNR, CDR2 FQNEAQ (reference sequence). J was trimmed by 4 bases and V by 5 bases; bases with no gene match: 15. In DNA form, the CDR3 reads TGTGCCAGCAGCCCACCCGGGATGGCGGGAGGGCATTACAATGAGCAGTTCTTC. Amino acid sequence: CASSPPGMAGGHYNEQFF. The variable domain in full, with the rest retrieved from reference TRBV7-9 and TRBJ2-1, is DTGVSQNPRHKITKRGQNVTFRCDPISEHNRLYWYRQTLGQGPEFLTYFQNEAQLEKSRLLSDRFSAERPKGSFSTLEIQRTEQGDSAMYLCASSPPGMAGGHYNEQFFGPGTRLTVL.

The chain employs TRBV28 and TRBJ1-2, with 9 bases aligning to TRBD1. CDR3 length: 14 residues. From germline, CDR1 is MDHEN and CDR2 SYDVKM. The J segment lost 7 bases and the V segment lost 2 bases, leaving 5 bases of the junction unmatched. In DNA form, the CDR3 reads TGTGCCAGCAGTTTACTAACAGGGGGCCTTGGCTACACCTTC. Translated: CASSLLTGGLGYTF.

This chain uses TRBV19 with TRBJ2-2; D is perhaps TRBD2 (5 bases). Germline V lookup: CDR1 LNHDA, CDR2 SQIVND (reference sequence). Deletions cut 8 bases from V and 6 bases from J, with 7 bases between. There are 11 residues in the CDR3. CDR3 DNA sequence: TGTGCCAGTGGACTGGCCGGGGAGCTGTTTTTT. Its protein product is CASGLAGELFF.

The chain uses TRBV9 and TRBJ2-7; weak D call: TRBD2 (6 bases). Trimming left V 5 bases short and J 0 bases short, with 15 bases between. There are 15 residues in the CDR3. Germline loops: CDR1 SGDLS, CDR2 YYNGEE. The CDR3 loop reads CASSRTGTVSYEQYF. The DNA of the CDR3 is TGTGCCAGCAGTCGGACCGGGACTGTCTCCTACGAGCAGTACTTC.

The J gene is TRBJ1-2, the V gene TRBV5-1, with 10 bases aligning to TRBD1. Germline V lookup: CDR1 SGHRS, CDR2 YFSETQ. The junction had 12 bases not matched to a gene; V was cut back by 6 bases and J by 7 bases. The length of the CDR3 is 15 residues. CDR3 sequence: CASNQPGQGFGGYTF. DNA for the CDR3: TGCGCCAGCAACCAACCGGGACAGGGGTTTGGTGGCTACACCTTC.

This chain connects TRBV5-8 to TRBJ2-7; the match to TRBD1 covers 9 bases. CDR1 and CDR2 from the germline V gene are SGHTS and YDEGEE. The junction had 1 base not matched to a gene; V was cut back by 1 base and J by 2 bases. The CDR3 length is 14 residues. The CDR3 nucleotides read TGTGCCAGCAGCTTGCGGACAGGGGCCTACGAGCAGTACTTC. Residues: CASSLRTGAYEQYF.

The rearrangement links TRBV18 to TRBJ2-7, with 10 nucleotides matching TRBD1. There are 16 residues in the CDR3. Unmatched junction bases numbered 9, after V lost 3 bases and J lost 4 bases. Germline assignment: CDR1 KGHSH and CDR2 LQKENI. This chain's CDR3 is CASSPEGQGSFYEQYF. DNA for the CDR3: TGTGCCAGCTCACCCGAGGGACAGGGGTCGTTTTACGAGCAGTACTTC.

The CDR3: CASSLAGLGGVFSSYNEQFF. In DNA form, the CDR3 reads TGTGCCAGCAGCTTAGCGGGACTAGGAGGGGTTTTCAGCTCCTACAATGAGCAGTTCTTC. This chain links TRBV7-2 with TRBJ2-1, with 8 nucleotides matching TRBD2. Germline trimming cut 0 bases from V and 0 bases from J; bases unmatched to any gene: 13. The CDR3 is 20 amino acids. Per germline, CDR1 SGHTA and CDR2 FQGNSA.

The chain recombines TRBV6-2 or TRBV6-3 with TRBJ1-1; the match to TRBD1 covers 9 bases. Losses at the gene ends were 3 bases for V and 7 bases for J; bases not matched to a gene: 15. Germline values: CDR1 MNHEY, CDR2 SVGEGT. The CDR3 sequence is 17 residues long. CDR3 protein: CASSYSTVDRGALEAFF. The CDR3 DNA reads TGTGCCAGCAGTTATTCAACTGTTGACAGGGGGGCACTTGAAGCTTTCTTT.

This chain connects TRBV7-9 to TRBJ1-5; D not certain. Trimming removed 1 base from V and 3 bases from J, with 7 bases in between. The CDR3 runs 14 residues. Germline assignment: CDR1 SEHNR and CDR2 FQNEAQ (reference sequence). The CDR3 sequence is CASSLGSVNQPQHF. The CDR3 coding sequence is TGTGCCAGCAGCTTAGGGTCGGTCAATCAGCCCCAGCATTTT.

The chain uses TRBV19 and TRBJ2-1, with 14 bases that match TRBD2. With 6 bases clipped from V and 4 bases from J, the junction kept 11 bases outside the gene matches. The germline V gene has CDR1 LNHDA and CDR2 SQIVND (reference sequence). CDR3 length: 18 residues. The chain's CDR3 is CASSLVGTSGSLYNEQFF. Written as DNA, the CDR3 is TGTGCCAGTAGCCTTGTGGGGACTAGCGGGAGTTTGTACAATGAGCAGTTCTTC.

The chain employs TRBV9 and TRBJ2-7; the match to TRBD2 covers 12 bases. V gave up 3 bases and J gave up 3 bases; unmatched junction bases: 7. The germline CDR1 and CDR2 sequences are SGDLS and YYNGEE. The CDR3 extends over 16 amino acids. The CDR3 is CASSGPSTSGGYEQYF. In nucleotides, the CDR3 is TGTGCCAGCAGCGGCCCCTCGACTAGCGGGGGCTACGAGCAGTACTTC. The variable domain in full, with the rest retrieved from reference TRBV9 and TRBJ2-7, is DSGVTQTPKHLITATGQRVTLRCSPRSGDLSVYWYQQSLDQGLQFLIQYYNGEERAKGNILERFSAQQFPDLHSELNLSSLELGDSALYFCASSGPSTSGGYEQYFGPGTRLTVT.

The rearrangement links TRBV18 to TRBJ2-7, with 7 positions matching TRBD1. CDR3 length: 17 residues. Germline V CDR1 and CDR2: KGHSH, LQKENI. The V and J ends lost 3 bases and 5 bases, in that order; junction bases with no gene match: 16. CDR3 sequence: CASSPYGTQTGVDEQYF. As DNA, the CDR3 is TGTGCCAGCTCACCTTACGGTACGCAAACAGGGGTGGACGAGCAGTACTTC. Full variable domain (outside the CDR3, taken from reference TRBV18 and TRBJ2-7): NAGVMQNPRHLVRRRGQEARLRCSPMKGHSHVYWYRQLPEEGLKFMVYLQKENIIDESGMPKERFSAEFPKEGPSILRIQQVVRGDSAAYFCASSPYGTQTGVDEQYFGPGTRLTVT.

The chain combines TRBV7-9 with TRBJ1-2; unclear D gene. Trimming pared 1 base from V and 6 bases from J, leaving 9 bases between. The CDR3 consists of 13 residues. Germline CDR1 reads SEHNR; CDR2 reads FQNEAQ (reference sequence). CDR3 amino acids: CASSLGPVDGYTF. The CDR3 DNA reads TGTGCCAGCAGCTTAGGCCCAGTGGATGGCTACACCTTC.

This chain joins TRBV28 and TRBJ2-7; no definite D call. Germline CDR1 and CDR2: MDHEN and SYDVKM. The CDR3 contains 13 residues. Trimming took off 6 bases at V and 2 bases at J, with 11 bases between the two ends. CDR3 nucleotide sequence: TGTGCCAGCAGCCCTTCGCCTACCTACGAGCAGTACTTC. Translating gives CASSPSPTYEQYF.

J is TRBJ1-1 and V is TRBV5-1; D possibly corresponds to TRBD1 (5 bases). V lost 7 bases and J lost 1, with 8 bases in between. This CDR3 has 12 residues. From germline, CDR1 is SGHRS and CDR2 YFSETQ. CDR3 nucleotide sequence: TGCGCCAGCCTTGGGGCGAACACTGAAGCTTTCTTT. Amino acid sequence: CASLGANTEAFF.

V and J are TRBV24-1 and TRBJ1-1, with no clear D. This CDR3 is 11 amino acids long. CDR1 and CDR2 from the germline V gene are KGHDR and SFDVKD. V lost 7 bases to trimming and J lost 8 bases, with 10 bases between them. The CDR3 reads CATSDTVEAFF. CDR3 sequence (DNA): TGTGCCACCAGCGATACAGTCGAAGCTTTCTTT.

The chain is built from TRBV27 and TRBJ2-1; 9 bases are a match to TRBD2. V gave up 2 bases and J gave up 8 bases; unmatched junction bases: 13. The CDR3 has 17 residues. Germline V gene data show CDR1 as MNHEY and CDR2 as SMNVEV (reference sequence). The CDR3 spells CASSLLGSGGGRDEQFF. The CDR3 DNA reads TGTGCCAGCAGTTTACTGGGTAGCGGGGGTGGACGCGATGAGCAGTTCTTC.

This rearrangement joins TRBV2 to TRBJ2-5, with 11 bases identical to TRBD2. V lost 8 bases, J lost 0 bases, and 8 bases stayed unmatched. The CDR3 is 16 amino acids. The V gene's germline CDR1 is SNHLY and CDR2 FYNNEI. The CDR3 sequence is CASQRSSGRNQETQYF. The CDR3 DNA follows: TGTGCCAGCCAGCGGTCTAGCGGGAGGAACCAAGAGACCCAGTACTTC.

V usage is TRBV2 and J usage is TRBJ2-4; weak D call: TRBD2 (6 bases). The CDR3 contains 16 residues. V was cut by 4 bases and J by 1 base, with 14 bases left in between. Germline values: CDR1 SNHLY, CDR2 FYNNEI. CDR3: CASSVGSHFAKNIQYF. DNA of the CDR3: TGTGCCAGCAGTGTCGGGAGTCACTTTGCCAAAAACATTCAGTACTTC.